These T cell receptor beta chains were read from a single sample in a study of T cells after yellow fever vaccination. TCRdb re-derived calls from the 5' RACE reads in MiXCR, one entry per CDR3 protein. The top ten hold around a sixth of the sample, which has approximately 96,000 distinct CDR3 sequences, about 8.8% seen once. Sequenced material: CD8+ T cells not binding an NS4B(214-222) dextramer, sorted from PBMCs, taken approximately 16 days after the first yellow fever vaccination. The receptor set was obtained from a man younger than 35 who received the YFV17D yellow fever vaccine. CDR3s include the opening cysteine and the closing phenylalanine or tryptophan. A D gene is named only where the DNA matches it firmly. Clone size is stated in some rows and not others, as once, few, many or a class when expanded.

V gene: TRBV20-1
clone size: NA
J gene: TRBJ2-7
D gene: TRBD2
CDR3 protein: CSARETPGTSGYEQYF
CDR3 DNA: TGCAGTGCTAGGGAGACTCCCGGGACTAGCGGGTACGAGCAGTACTTC

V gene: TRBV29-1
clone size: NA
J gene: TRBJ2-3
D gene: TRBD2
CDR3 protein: CSVEDTQTSGASTDTQYF
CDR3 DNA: TGCAGCGTTGAAGATACGCAGACTAGCGGGGCTAGCACAGATACGCAGTATTTT

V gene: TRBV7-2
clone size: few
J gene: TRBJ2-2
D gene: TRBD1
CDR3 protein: CASSLGQGAGELFF
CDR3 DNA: TGTGCCAGCAGCTTAGGACAGGGAGCCGGGGAGCTGTTTTTT

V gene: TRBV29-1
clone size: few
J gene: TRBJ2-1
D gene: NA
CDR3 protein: CSVEAVQEDEQFF
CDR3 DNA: TGCAGCGTTGAGGCGGTTCAGGAGGATGAGCAGTTCTTC

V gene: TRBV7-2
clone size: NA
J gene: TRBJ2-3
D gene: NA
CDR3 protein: CASSLGDSGIITDTQYF
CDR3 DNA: TGTGCCAGCAGCTTAGGGGACTCAGGGATCATCACAGATACGCAGTATTTT

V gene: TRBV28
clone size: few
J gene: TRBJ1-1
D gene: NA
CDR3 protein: CASRMFRGMNTEAFF
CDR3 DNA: TGTGCCAGCCGAATGTTTCGGGGGATGAACACTGAAGCTTTCTTT

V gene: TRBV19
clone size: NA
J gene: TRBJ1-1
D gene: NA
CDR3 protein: CASSPLRVMNTEAFF
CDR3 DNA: TGTGCCAGTAGTCCTTTACGCGTCATGAACACTGAAGCTTTCTTT

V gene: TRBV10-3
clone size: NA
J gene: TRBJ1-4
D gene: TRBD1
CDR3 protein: CAISEGTGGEKLFF
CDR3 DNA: TGTGCCATCAGTGAAGGGACAGGGGGTGAAAAACTGTTTTTT

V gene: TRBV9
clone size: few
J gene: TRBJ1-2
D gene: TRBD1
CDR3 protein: CASSTRDRANYGYTF
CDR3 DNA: TGTGCCAGCAGCACTCGGGACAGGGCTAACTATGGCTACACCTTC

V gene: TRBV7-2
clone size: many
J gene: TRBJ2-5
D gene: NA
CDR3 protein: CASSPILPETQYF
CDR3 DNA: TGTGCCAGCAGCCCAATCCTTCCAGAGACCCAGTACTTC

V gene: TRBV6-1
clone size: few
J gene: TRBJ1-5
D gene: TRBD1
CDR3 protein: CASTTDRTGGTQHF
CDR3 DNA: TGTGCCAGCACAACGGACAGGACTGGGGGTACCCAGCATTTT

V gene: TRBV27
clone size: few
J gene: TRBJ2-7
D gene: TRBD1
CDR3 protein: CASSYGDRGYEQYF
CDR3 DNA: TGTGCCAGCAGTTATGGGGACAGGGGCTACGAGCAGTACTTC

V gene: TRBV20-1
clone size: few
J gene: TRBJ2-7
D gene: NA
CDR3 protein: CSARTGLTYEQYF
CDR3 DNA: TGCAGTGCTAGAACAGGGTTAACCTACGAGCAGTACTTC

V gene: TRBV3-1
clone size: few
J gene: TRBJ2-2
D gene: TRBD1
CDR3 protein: CASSPGQYTGELFF
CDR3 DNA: TGTGCCAGCAGCCCGGGACAGTACACCGGGGAGCTGTTTTTT

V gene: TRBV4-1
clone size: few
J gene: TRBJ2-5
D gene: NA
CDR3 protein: CASSHYLDYQETQYF
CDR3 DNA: TGCGCCAGCAGCCATTACTTAGACTATCAAGAGACCCAGTACTTC

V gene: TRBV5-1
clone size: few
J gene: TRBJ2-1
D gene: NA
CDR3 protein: CASRSPFGDEQFF
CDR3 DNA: TGCGCCAGCAGAAGCCCCTTTGGCGATGAGCAGTTCTTC

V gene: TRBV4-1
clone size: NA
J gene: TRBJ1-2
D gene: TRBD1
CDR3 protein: CASSHLRTGEGYTF
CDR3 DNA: TGCGCCAGCAGCCATCTCCGGACAGGGGAGGGCTACACCTTC

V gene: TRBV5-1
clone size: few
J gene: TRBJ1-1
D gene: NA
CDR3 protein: CASKVGGLAEAFF
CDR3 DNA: TGCGCCAGCAAGGTGGGAGGGCTCGCTGAAGCTTTCTTT

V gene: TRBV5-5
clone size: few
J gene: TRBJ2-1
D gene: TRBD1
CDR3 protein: CASSHDRASYNEQFF
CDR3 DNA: TGTGCCAGCAGCCACGACAGGGCCTCCTACAATGAGCAGTTCTTC

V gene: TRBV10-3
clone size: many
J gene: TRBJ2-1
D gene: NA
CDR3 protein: CAIRQVSYNEQFF
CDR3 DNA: TGTGCCATCAGACAAGTCTCCTACAATGAGCAGTTCTTC

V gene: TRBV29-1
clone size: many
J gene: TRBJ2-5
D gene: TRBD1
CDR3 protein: CSVEDSDRGVQETQYF
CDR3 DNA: TGCAGCGTTGAAGACTCGGACAGGGGGGTCCAAGAGACCCAGTACTTC

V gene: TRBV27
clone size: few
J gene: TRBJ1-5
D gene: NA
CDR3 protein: CASSFTGFNQPQHF
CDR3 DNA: TGTGCCAGCAGTTTCACAGGGTTCAATCAGCCCCAGCATTTT

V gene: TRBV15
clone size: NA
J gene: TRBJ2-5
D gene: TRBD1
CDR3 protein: CATSSGIRGGEQETQYF
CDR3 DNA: TGTGCCACCAGCAGTGGGATTAGAGGGGGCGAACAAGAGACCCAGTACTTC

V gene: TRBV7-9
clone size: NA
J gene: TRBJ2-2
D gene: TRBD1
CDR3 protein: CASSLAGQPNTGELFF
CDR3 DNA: TGTGCCAGCAGCTTAGCGGGACAGCCGAACACCGGGGAGCTGTTTTTT

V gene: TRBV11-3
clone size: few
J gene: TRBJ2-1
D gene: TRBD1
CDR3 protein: CASSLGRQGANEQFF
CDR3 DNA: TGTGCCAGCAGCTTGGGGAGACAGGGGGCGAATGAGCAGTTCTTC

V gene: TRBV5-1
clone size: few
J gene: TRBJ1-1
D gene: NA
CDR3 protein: CASSLDTNTEAFF
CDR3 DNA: TGCGCCAGCAGCTTAGACACGAACACTGAAGCTTTCTTT

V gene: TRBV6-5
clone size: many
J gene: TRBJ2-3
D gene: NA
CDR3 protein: CASSYSTGSTDTQYF
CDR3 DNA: TGTGCCAGCAGTTACTCTACGGGCAGCACAGATACGCAGTATTTT

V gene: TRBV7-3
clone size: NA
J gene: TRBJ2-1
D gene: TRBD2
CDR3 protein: CASSISGLANGDEQFF
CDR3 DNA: TGTGCCAGCAGCATCTCGGGACTAGCGAATGGCGATGAGCAGTTCTTC

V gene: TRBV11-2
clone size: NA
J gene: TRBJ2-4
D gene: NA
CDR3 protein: CASSQRGAMGKNIQYF
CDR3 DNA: TGTGCCAGCAGCCAGAGGGGGGCTATGGGCAAAAACATTCAGTACTTC

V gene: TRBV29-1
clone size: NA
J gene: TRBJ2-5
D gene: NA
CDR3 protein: CSVEDWTAQETQYF
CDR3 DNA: TGCAGCGTTGAAGATTGGACAGCCCAAGAGACCCAGTACTTC

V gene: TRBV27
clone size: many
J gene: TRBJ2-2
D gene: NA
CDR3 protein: CASSKYLTETGELFF
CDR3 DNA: TGTGCCAGCAGTAAATACCTAACAGAAACCGGGGAGCTGTTTTTT

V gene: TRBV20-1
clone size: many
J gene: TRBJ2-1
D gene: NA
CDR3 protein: CSATSWGSSYNEQFF
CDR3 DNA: TGCAGTGCTACCTCATGGGGGAGCTCCTACAATGAGCAGTTCTTC

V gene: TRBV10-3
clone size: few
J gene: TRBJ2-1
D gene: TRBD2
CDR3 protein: CAIRPGLAGWQFF
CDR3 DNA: TGTGCCATCAGACCCGGACTAGCTGGATGGCAGTTCTTC

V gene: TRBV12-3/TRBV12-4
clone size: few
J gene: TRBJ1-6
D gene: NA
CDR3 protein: CASRDTGSGMSPLHF
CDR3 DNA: TGTGCCAGCAGGGATACCGGGTCCGGAATGTCTCCCCTCCACTTT

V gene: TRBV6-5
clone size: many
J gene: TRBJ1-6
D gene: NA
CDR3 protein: CASRQGGPLHF
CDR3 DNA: TGTGCCAGCAGACAGGGTGGACCCCTCCACTTT

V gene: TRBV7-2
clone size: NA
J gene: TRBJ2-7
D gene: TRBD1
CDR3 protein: CASSLGDRVTYEQYF
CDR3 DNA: TGTGCCAGCAGCTTAGGGGACAGGGTTACCTACGAGCAGTACTTC

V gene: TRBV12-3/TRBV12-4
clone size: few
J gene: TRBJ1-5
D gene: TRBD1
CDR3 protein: CASRRGQVLDQPQHF
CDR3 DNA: TGTGCCAGCAGACGTGGACAGGTACTAGATCAGCCCCAGCATTTT

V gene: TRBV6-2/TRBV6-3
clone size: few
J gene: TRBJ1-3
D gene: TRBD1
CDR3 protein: CASSGQAMSSGNTIYF
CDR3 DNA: TGTGCCAGCAGTGGACAGGCGATGAGCTCTGGAAACACCATATATTTT

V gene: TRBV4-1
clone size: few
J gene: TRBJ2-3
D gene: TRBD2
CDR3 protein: CASSQDGLAGLTDTQYF
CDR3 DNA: TGCGCCAGCAGCCAAGACGGACTAGCGGGGCTCACAGATACGCAGTATTTT

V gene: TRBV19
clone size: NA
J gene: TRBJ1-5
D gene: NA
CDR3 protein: CASNWGQYSNQPQHF
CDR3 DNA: TGTGCCAGTAATTGGGGGCAGTATAGCAATCAGCCCCAGCATTTT

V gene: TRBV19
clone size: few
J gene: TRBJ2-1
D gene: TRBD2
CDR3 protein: CASSGTSGPSSYNEQFF
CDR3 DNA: TGTGCCAGTAGTGGGACTAGCGGGCCAAGCTCCTACAATGAGCAGTTCTTC

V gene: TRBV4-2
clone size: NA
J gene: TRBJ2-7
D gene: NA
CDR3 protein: CASSQELGGSYEQYF
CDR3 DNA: TGTGCCAGCAGCCAAGAACTGGGGGGTTCCTACGAGCAGTACTTC

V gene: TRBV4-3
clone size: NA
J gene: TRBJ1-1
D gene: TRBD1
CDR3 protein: CASSPTDRMNTEAFF
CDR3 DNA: TGCGCCAGCAGCCCGACGGACAGGATGAACACTGAAGCTTTCTTT

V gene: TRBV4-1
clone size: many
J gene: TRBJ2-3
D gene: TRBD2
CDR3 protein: CASSQEGTSFDTQYF
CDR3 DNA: TGCGCCAGCAGCCAAGAGGGGACTAGCTTTGATACGCAGTATTTT

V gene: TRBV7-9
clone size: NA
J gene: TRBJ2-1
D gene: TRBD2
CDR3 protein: CADSGGTYNEQFF
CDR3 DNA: TGTGCCGATAGCGGGGGGACCTACAATGAGCAGTTCTTC

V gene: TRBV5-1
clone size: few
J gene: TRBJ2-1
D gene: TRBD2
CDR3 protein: CASTPRGVAGASSYNEQFF
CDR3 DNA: TGCGCCAGCACCCCGAGGGGGGTAGCGGGAGCGAGCTCCTACAATGAGCAGTTCTTC

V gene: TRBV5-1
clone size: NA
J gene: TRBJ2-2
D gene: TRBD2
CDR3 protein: CASSSLTSGDGGELFF
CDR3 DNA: TGCGCCAGCAGCTCGCTGACTAGCGGGGATGGCGGGGAGCTGTTTTTT

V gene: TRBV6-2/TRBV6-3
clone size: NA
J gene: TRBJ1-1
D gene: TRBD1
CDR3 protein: CASSRTGARMNTEAFF
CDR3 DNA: TGTGCCAGCAGTCGGACAGGGGCGCGAATGAACACTGAAGCTTTCTTT

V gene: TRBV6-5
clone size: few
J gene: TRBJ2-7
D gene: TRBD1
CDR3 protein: CASSSPGQGPYEQYF
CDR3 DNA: TGTGCCAGCAGTTCCCCGGGACAGGGGCCCTACGAGCAGTACTTC

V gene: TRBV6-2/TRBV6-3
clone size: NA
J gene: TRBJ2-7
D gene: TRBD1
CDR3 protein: CASSLTGLRNEQYF
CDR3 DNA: TGTGCCAGCAGTTTGACAGGGCTGAGGAACGAGCAGTACTTC

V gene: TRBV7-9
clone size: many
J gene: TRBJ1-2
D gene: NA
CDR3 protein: CASDLVGAPYGYTF
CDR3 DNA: TGTGCCAGCGATTTAGTCGGGGCCCCTTATGGCTACACCTTC

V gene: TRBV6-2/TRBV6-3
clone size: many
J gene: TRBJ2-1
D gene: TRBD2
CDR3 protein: CASSPGLAAGEQFF
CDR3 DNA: TGTGCCAGCAGTCCCGGACTAGCAGCAGGAGAGCAGTTCTTC

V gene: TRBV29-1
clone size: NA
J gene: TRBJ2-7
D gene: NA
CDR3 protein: CSVHEGLNYEQYF
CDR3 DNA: TGCAGCGTCCACGAGGGGCTTAACTACGAGCAGTACTTC

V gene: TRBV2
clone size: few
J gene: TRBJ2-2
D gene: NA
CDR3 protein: CASRAPGHINTGELFF
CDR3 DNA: TGTGCCAGCAGAGCCCCGGGACACATAAACACCGGGGAGCTGTTTTTT

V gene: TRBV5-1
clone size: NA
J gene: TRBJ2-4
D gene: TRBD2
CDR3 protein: CASSFALAGLAKNIQYF
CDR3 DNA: TGCGCCAGCAGCTTCGCACTAGCGGGGTTAGCCAAAAACATTCAGTACTTC

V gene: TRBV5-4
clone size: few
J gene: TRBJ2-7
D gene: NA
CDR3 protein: CASKDRDKGTYEQYF
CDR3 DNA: TGTGCCAGCAAGGACCGGGACAAAGGGACGTACGAGCAGTACTTC